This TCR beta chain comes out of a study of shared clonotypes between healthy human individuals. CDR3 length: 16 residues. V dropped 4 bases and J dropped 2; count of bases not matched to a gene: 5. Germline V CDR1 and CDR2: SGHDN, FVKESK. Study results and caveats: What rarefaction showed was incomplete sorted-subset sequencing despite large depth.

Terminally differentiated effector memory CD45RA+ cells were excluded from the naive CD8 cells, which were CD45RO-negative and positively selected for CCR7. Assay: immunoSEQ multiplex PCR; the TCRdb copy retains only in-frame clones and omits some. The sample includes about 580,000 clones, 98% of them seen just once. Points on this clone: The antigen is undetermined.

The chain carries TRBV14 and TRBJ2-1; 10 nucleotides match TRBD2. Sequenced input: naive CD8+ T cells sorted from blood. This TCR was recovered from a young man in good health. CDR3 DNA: TGTGCCAGCAGCCCCCTAGCGGGAGTCGCCTACAATGAGCAGTTCTTC. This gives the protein CASSPLAGVAYNEQFF.